Listed here is a single T cell receptor (beta chain). Profiling relied on immunoSEQ multiplex PCR, and the TCRdb table lists in-frame clones only, not all of them. The sample lists about 2.2 million clones, about 92% occurring once. This record belongs to a study of shared clonotypes between healthy human individuals. This CDR3 has 13 amino acids. CDR1 is LNHDA and CDR2 is SQIVND in the germline V gene (reference sequence). The V end lost 6 bases, the J end lost 3 bases, and 9 bases lay between the germline ends. Positive CCR7 selection of CD45RO-negative cells yielded the naive CD8 cells, and terminally differentiated effector memory CD45RA+ cells were excluded.

The genes are TRBV19 and TRBJ2-1; D not certain. The sequence was collected from a man aged 18 to 30 in good health. Some clones in this sample may be carry-over from other donors' samples. The sample was naive CD8+ T cells from PBMCs. The CDR3 nucleotides read TGTGCCAGTAGGGATACAGACTACAATGAGCAGTTCTTC. As protein: CASRDTDYNEQFF.